Listed below are T cell receptor beta chains from one sample, sequenced in a study of T-cell memory formation after mild COVID-19. MiXCR, applied by TCRdb to the 5' RACE reads, yields one record per CDR3 protein. Among 210,000 or so distinct CDR3 sequences listed, around 25% were seen once. Sequencing was done on a sample of PBMCs or a T cell subset sorted from them (not recorded which). These receptors were collected from an adult woman who had mild COVID-19 (a few samples of this study predate the infection). Cell type and time point are not known. The CDR3 runs from the conserved cysteine through the conserved F or W.

v_gene	len	j_gene	CDR3aa
TRBV5-6	14	TRBJ1-1	CASTEGWGNTEAFF
TRBV5-5	17	TRBJ2-1	CASSFSSAGGGYNEQFF
TRBV7-6	16	TRBJ2-1	CASSSGQGWGPNEQFF
TRBV6-2/TRBV6-3	12	TRBJ2-1	CASNAGRVEQFF
TRBV3-1	14	TRBJ2-2	CASSQVQGTGELFF
TRBV11-2	12	TRBJ2-2	CASSFAAGELFF
TRBV29-1	12	TRBJ1-3	CSVTGGENTIYF
TRBV28	16	TRBJ2-4	CASSFPGTGSKNIQYF
TRBV11-3	11	TRBJ2-7	CASSRSGEQYF
TRBV6-9	15	TRBJ2-1	CASSLEGSSYNEQFF
TRBV29-1	13	TRBJ1-2	CSVLGQVDYGYTF
TRBV7-9	12	TRBJ2-3	CASSFKSDTQYF
TRBV4-1	14	TRBJ2-7	CASSREPRSYEQYF
TRBV20-1	14	TRBJ1-5	CSAPAGGDRRAQHF
TRBV27	15	TRBJ2-2	CASSLGGVNTGELFF
TRBV18	14	TRBJ2-7	CASTIGQGGYEQYF
TRBV29-1	13	TRBJ2-3	CSACGASTDTQYF
TRBV6-1	17	TRBJ2-1	CASRLTSGGLPYNEQFF